This TCR beta chain comes out of a study of T-cell reconstitution after alpha-beta-depleted transplantation in children. This clonotype was found a few times. Unique molecular identifiers were used in preparing the TCRbeta library. TCRdb called the PCR reads again in MiXCR, with one record for every CDR3 protein. This sample has a few hundred thousand distinct CDR3 sequences, with roughly 22% found just once. CDR1 is DFQATT and CDR2 is SNEGSKA in the germline V gene (reference sequence). Trimming stripped 5 bases from V and 5 bases from J, with 19 bases between. This CDR3 has 15 amino acids. This specimen consisted of PBMCs from the stem cell graft donor, obtained from the stem cell graft. V and J are TRBV20-1 and TRBJ2-1; perhaps D is TRBD1 or TRBD2 (5 bases each). The clonotype was recovered from a human donor who donated a stem cell graft to a child with acute myeloid leukemia. The CDR3 DNA follows: TGCAGTGCTGTCTTCACTCGGGACCACGACAATGAGCAGTTCTTC. It translates to CSAVFTRDHDNEQFF.